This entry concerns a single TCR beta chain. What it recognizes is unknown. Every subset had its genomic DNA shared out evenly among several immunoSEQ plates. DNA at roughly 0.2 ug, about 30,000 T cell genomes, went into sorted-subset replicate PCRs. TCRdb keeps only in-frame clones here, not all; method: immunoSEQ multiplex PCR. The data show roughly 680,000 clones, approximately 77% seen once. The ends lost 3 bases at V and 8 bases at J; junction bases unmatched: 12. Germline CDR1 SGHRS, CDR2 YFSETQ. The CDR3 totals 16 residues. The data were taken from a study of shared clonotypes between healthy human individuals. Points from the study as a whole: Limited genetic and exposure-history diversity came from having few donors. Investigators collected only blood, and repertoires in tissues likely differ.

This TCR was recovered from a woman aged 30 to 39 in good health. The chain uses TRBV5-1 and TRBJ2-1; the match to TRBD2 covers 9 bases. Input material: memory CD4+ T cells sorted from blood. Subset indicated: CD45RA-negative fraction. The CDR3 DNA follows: TGCGCCAGCAGCTCAGCGGGGACTAGCCTCGGGGATGAGCAGTTCTTC. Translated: CASSSAGTSLGDEQFF.